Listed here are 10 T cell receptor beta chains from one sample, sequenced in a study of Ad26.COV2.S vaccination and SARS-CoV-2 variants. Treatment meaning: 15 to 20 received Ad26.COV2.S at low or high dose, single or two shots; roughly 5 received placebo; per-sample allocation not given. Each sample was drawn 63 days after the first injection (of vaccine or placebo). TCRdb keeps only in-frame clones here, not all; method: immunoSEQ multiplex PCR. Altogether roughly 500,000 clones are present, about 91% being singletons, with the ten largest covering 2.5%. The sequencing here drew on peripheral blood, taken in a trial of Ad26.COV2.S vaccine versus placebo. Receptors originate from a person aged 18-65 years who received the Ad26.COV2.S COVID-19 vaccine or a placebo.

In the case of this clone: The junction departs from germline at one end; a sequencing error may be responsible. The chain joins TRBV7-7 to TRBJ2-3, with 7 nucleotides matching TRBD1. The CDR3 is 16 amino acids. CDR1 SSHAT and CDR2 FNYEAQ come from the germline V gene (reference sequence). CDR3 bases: TGTGCTAGCAGCCCTCATTCGGACAGGAGGACAGATACGCAGTATTTT. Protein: CASSPHSDRRTDTQYF.

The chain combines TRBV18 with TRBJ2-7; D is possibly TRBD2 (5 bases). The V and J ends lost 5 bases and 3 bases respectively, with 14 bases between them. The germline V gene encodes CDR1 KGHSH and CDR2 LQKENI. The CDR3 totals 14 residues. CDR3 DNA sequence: TGTGCCAGCTCAAACGGGGTACCTGACTACGAGCAGTACGTC. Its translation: CASSNGVPDYEQYV.

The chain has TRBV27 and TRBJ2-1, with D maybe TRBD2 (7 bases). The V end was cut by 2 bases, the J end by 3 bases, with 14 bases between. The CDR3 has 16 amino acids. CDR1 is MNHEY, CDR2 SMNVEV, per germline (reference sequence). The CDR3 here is CASSLGGGSGYNEQFF. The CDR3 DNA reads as TGTGCCAGCAGTTTAGGGGGCGGGAGTGGCTACAATGAGCAGTTCTTC.

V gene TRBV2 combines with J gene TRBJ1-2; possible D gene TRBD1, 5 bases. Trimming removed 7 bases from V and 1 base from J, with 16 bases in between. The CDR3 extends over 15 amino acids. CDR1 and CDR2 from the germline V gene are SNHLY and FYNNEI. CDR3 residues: CASTPRDGLNYGYTF. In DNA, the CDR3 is TGTGCCAGCACCCCCCGGGACGGACTTAACTATGGCTACACCTTC.

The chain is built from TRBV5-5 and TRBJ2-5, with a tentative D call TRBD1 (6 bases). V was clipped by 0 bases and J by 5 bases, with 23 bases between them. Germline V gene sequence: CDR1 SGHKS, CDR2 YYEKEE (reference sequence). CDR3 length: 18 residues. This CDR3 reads CASSLAVVYRARAETQYF. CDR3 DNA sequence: TGTGCCAGCAGCTTGGCTGTGGTATACAGGGCCAGAGCGGAGACCCAGTACTTC.

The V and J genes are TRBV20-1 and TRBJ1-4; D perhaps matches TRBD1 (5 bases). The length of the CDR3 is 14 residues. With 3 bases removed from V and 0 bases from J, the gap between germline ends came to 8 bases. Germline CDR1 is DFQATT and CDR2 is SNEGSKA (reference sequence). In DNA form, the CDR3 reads TGCAGTGCTAGTTGGGGGGCAACTAATGAAAAACTGTTTTTT. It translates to CSASWGATNEKLFF.

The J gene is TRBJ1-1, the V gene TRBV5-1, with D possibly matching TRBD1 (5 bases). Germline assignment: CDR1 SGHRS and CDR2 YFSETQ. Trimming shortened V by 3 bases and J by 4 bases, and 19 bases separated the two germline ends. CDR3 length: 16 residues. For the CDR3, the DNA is TGCGCCAGCAGCTCGGGGGTAGCTGGGGTGAGCACTGAAGCTTTCTTT. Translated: CASSSGVAGVSTEAFF.

The CDR3 coding sequence is TGTGCCAGCAGCCTCGACTTGACAGGGGATACGCAGTATTTT. Translating it yields CASSLDLTGDTQYF. The chain carries TRBV6-4 and TRBJ2-3; 7 bases map to TRBD1. CDR1 is MRHNA and CDR2 is SNTAGT in the germline V gene. J was trimmed by 6 bases and V by 6 bases; bases with no gene match: 9. CDR3 size: 14 residues.

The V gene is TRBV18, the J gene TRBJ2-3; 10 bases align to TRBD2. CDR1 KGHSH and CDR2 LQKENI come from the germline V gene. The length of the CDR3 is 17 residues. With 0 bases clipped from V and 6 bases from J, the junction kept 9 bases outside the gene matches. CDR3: CASSPPGASGSGDTQYF. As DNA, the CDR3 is TGTGCCAGCTCACCACCGGGGGCTAGCGGGAGCGGGGATACGCAGTATTTT. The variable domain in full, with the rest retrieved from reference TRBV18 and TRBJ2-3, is NAGVMQNPRHLVRRRGQEARLRCSPMKGHSHVYWYRQLPEEGLKFMVYLQKENIIDESGMPKERFSAEFPKEGPSILRIQQVVRGDSAAYFCASSPPGASGSGDTQYFGPGTRLTVL.

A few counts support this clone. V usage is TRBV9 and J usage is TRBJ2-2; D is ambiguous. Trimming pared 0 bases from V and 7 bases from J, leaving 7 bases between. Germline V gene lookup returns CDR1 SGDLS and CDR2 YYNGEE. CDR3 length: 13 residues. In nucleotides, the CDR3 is TGTGCCAGCAGCGTAGATCCCTACGGGGAGCTGTTTTTT. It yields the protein CASSVDPYGELFF.